Listed here are 28 T cell receptor beta chains from one sample, sequenced in a study of spatial heterogeneity in lung cancer. TCRdb re-called the 5' RACE reads with MiXCR, one entry per CDR3 protein. The sample yields around 66,000 distinct CDR3 sequences, approximately 6% seen once. Indicated time point: sample taken at primary tumor resection. The specimen comprised PBMCs, sampled at surgery. All receptors derive from a female donor with early-stage non-small cell lung cancer.

This chain connects TRBV21-1 to TRBJ2-4; no DNA check was done on the table's D call, TRBD1. TRBV21-1 is tagged as a pseudogene. This CDR3 is 21 amino acids long. Here the CDR3 reads CASSKVPSPGELRLAKNIQYF. The DNA for the CDR3 is TGTGCCAGCAGCAAAGTCCCCAGTCCGGGAGAACTAAGGCTGGCCAAAAACATTCAGTACTTC.

The sample holds a few counts of this clonotype. V is TRBV6-1 and J is TRBJ2-7, with D possibly matching TRBD1 (6 bases). Trimming removed 0 bases at V and 0 bases at J, with 12 bases between. The germline V gene encodes CDR1 MNHNS and CDR2 SASEGT. The CDR3 is made up of 16 amino acids. This chain's CDR3 is CASSEARTAASYEQYV. In DNA form, the CDR3 reads TGTGCCAGCAGTGAAGCGAGGACAGCGGCCTCCTACGAGCAGTACGTC.

This clonotype was picked up many times. The junction shows a germline mismatch at one end, possibly a read error. The V and J genes are TRBV7-7 and TRBJ2-2; 8 bases line up with TRBD1. Looked up from germline, CDR1 is SSHAT and CDR2 is FNYEAQ (reference sequence). The CDR3 has 15 amino acids. CDR3 bases: TGTGCTAGCAGCTCGACAGGGGCGAACACCGGGGAGCTGTTTTTT. It specifies CASSSTGANTGELFF.

This clonotype was counted ten times or more. This chain connects TRBV28 to TRBJ1-1, with D perhaps TRBD1 (5 bases). The CDR3 has 11 residues. The V end lost 11 bases, the J end lost 1 base, and 8 bases lay between the germline ends. Germline CDR1 reads MDHEN; CDR2 reads SYDVKM. CDR3 DNA sequence: TGTGCCGGGGGGAGGAACACTGAAGCTTTCTTT. This translates into CAGGRNTEAFF.

This clonotype was counted a few times. The chain couples TRBV19 to TRBJ2-3, with 7 bases that match TRBD1. With 4 bases clipped from V and 5 bases from J, the junction kept 3 bases outside the gene matches. The germline V gene encodes CDR1 LNHDA and CDR2 SQIVND (reference sequence). The CDR3 contains 13 residues. The CDR3 loop reads CASSNPGGDTQYF. CDR3 sequence (DNA): TGTGCCAGTAGTAACCCAGGGGGAGATACGCAGTATTTT.

V usage is TRBV27 and J usage is TRBJ2-7; the match to TRBD2 covers 9 bases. The CDR3 length is 15 residues. The V gene end was trimmed by 4 bases and the J gene end by 6 bases; junction bases not matched to a gene: 10. Germline loops: CDR1 MNHEY, CDR2 SMNVEV (reference sequence). The CDR3 protein is CASSSPGLARREQYF. CDR3 bases: TGTGCCAGCAGTTCCCCGGGACTAGCCCGCCGCGAGCAGTACTTC.

This clonotype was observed many times. This chain uses TRBV5-1 with TRBJ1-1, with D unresolved. The CDR3 covers 13 residues. Germline assignment: CDR1 SGHRS and CDR2 YFSETQ. V shed 1 base and J shed 12 bases, with 16 bases lying between them. The CDR3 loop reads CASSLTDKTETFF. CDR3 nucleotides: TGCGCCAGCAGCTTGACCGACAAAACTGAGACTTTCTTT.

This clonotype was recorded many times. This chain joins TRBV27 and TRBJ2-3; perhaps TRBD2 as D (6 bases). The CDR3 contains 15 residues. Germline CDR1 reads MNHEY; CDR2 reads SMNVEV (reference sequence). Trimming took 1 base from V and 0 from J, leaving 8 bases between them. The CDR3 loop reads CASSLWRESTDTQYF. DNA of the CDR3: TGTGCCAGCAGTTTATGGCGGGAAAGCACAGATACGCAGTATTTT.

This clonotype was detected ten times or more. This chain connects TRBV5-5 to TRBJ1-5; no reliable D call. CDR1 and CDR2 from the germline V gene are SGHKS and YYEKEE (reference sequence). The CDR3 contains 13 residues. Trimming cost V 5 bases and J 4 bases, with 10 bases left between them. The DNA for the CDR3 is TGTGCCAGCAGTCCGGCGCCGAATCAGCCCCAGCATTTT. Translated, it gives CASSPAPNQPQHF.

V and J are TRBV19 and TRBJ2-1, with 12 bases that match TRBD1. Germline CDR1 is LNHDA and CDR2 is SQIVND (reference sequence). The CDR3 runs to 19 residues. V was pared by 5 bases and J by 8 bases, with 19 bases of the junction left unmatched. CDR3 bases: TGTGCCAGTAGTGGGACAGGGGGCCCCAAAGCGAGTTCAGTTGATGAGCAGTTCTTC. Its protein is CASSGTGGPKASSVDEQFF.

This clonotype appeared a few times. The genes are TRBV5-4 and TRBJ2-7; 12 bases map to TRBD2. Germline V CDR1 and CDR2: SGHNT, YYREEE (reference sequence). This CDR3 has 14 amino acids. V shed 4 bases and J 2 bases; nucleotides not matched to a gene: 1. CDR3 sequence: CASSRTSGTYEQYF. CDR3 DNA: TGTGCCAGCAGCCGGACTAGCGGGACCTACGAGCAGTACTTC.

This rearrangement joins TRBV5-5 to TRBJ2-1; 8 bases fit TRBD2. Germline V CDR1 and CDR2: SGHKS, YYEKEE (reference sequence). J lost 3 bases, V lost 5 bases, and 13 bases had no gene match. The CDR3 length is 17 residues. In DNA, the CDR3 is TGTGCCAGCAGTCCGGCCTACGGGAGGGTGGACTACAATGAGCAGTTCTTC. Its translation: CASSPAYGRVDYNEQFF.

This chain's CDR3 is CASLLRARRPYEQYV. CDR3 nucleotide sequence: TGTGCCAGCCTACTGCGGGCTAGAAGGCCTTACGAGCAGTACGTC. The V gene is TRBV7-6, the J gene TRBJ2-7; the D gene is possibly TRBD2 (5 bases). Germline V gene lookup returns CDR1 SGHVS and CDR2 FNYEAQ. This CDR3 has 15 amino acids. V lost 8 bases and J lost 4, with 21 bases in between.

This clonotype is labeled as medium-sized (0.01 to 0.1%). V is TRBV28 and J is TRBJ2-5, with a possible D match to TRBD2 (6 bases). The V gene lost 5 bases and the J gene lost 1 base, with 14 bases spanning the gap. The CDR3 has 15 residues. CDR1 is MDHEN and CDR2 is SYDVKM in the germline V gene. The CDR3 region has the DNA TGTGCCAGCAGTACCATTGCGGGGTTCCAAGAGACCCAGTACTTC. Translated: CASSTIAGFQETQYF.

This clonotype has just a few counts. This rearrangement joins TRBV18 to TRBJ1-2; the match to TRBD1 covers 8 bases. Germline values: CDR1 KGHSH, CDR2 LQKENI. CDR3 length: 16 residues. The V and J ends lost 6 bases and 4 bases, in that order; junction bases with no gene match: 13. The CDR3 region has the DNA TGTGCCAGCTCCCCGGACAGGGAAGGTCTCCTCTATGGCTACACCTTC. Amino acids: CASSPDREGLLYGYTF.

The V and J genes are TRBV7-2 and TRBJ1-5, with unresolved D. Germline V gene data show CDR1 as SGHTA and CDR2 as FQGNSA. The length of the CDR3 is 13 residues. The CDR3 loop reads CFPPGFVSQPQHF. The DNA of the CDR3 is TGTTTTCCCCCCGGGTTTGTGAGTCAGCCCCAGCATTTT. Full variable domain (missing parts from reference TRBV7-2 and TRBJ1-5): GAGVSQSPSNKVTEKGKDVELRCDPISGHTALYWYRQSLGQGLEFLIYFQGNSAPDKSGLPSDRFSAERTGGSVSTLTIQRTQQEDSAVYLCFPPGFVSQPQHFGDGTRLSIL.

This clonotype was seen repeatedly, ten times or more. The chain recombines TRBV3-1 with TRBJ2-5, with 13 bases identical to TRBD2. The ends lost 6 bases at V and 4 bases at J; junction bases unmatched: 5. CDR1 is LGHDT and CDR2 is YNNKEL in the germline V gene (reference sequence). This CDR3 spans 15 amino acids. CDR3 sequence (DNA): TGTGCCAGCAGAACTAGCGGGGGGGCCGGAGAGACCCAGTACTTC. Translating gives CASRTSGGAGETQYF.

The chain combines TRBV5-4 with TRBJ2-4; 8 bases map to TRBD1. Trimming at V came to 3 bases and at J to 8 bases, leaving 10 bases not matched to a gene. The CDR3 spans 15 residues. Germline V gives CDR1 SGHNT, CDR2 YYREEE (reference sequence). The DNA of the CDR3 is TGTGCCAGCAGCTCCCACCGGGACAGGTTTGACATTCAGTACTTC. This sequence encodes CASSSHRDRFDIQYF.

There are many counts of this clonotype. J is TRBJ1-4 and V is TRBV6-5; 10 bases map to TRBD1. The germline V gene encodes CDR1 MNHEY and CDR2 SVGAGI. The V gene end was trimmed by 6 bases and the J gene end by 7 bases; junction bases not matched to a gene: 5. CDR3 length: 14 residues. This CDR3 reads CASRADRGSEKLFF. CDR3 bases: TGTGCCAGCAGGGCGGACAGGGGGAGTGAAAAACTGTTTTTT.

This chain uses TRBV2 with TRBJ2-3; a weak D match, TRBD1 (5 bases). With 7 bases removed from V and 5 bases from J, the gap between germline ends came to 16 bases. The CDR3 consists of 14 residues. Germline V CDR1 and CDR2: SNHLY, FYNNEI. The CDR3 loop reads CASNGRELGDTQYF. The CDR3 coding sequence is TGTGCCAGCAACGGCAGGGAATTAGGAGATACGCAGTATTTT.

This clonotype has at least ten counts. The J gene is TRBJ1-2, the V gene TRBV12-3 or TRBV12-4; 8 bases are shared with TRBD1. This CDR3 is built from 14 residues. J was trimmed by 2 bases and V by 6 bases; bases with no gene match: 5. CDR3 DNA: TGTGCCAGCAGCGACGGGACAGGCAACTATGGCTACACCTTC. It translates to CASSDGTGNYGYTF.

This clonotype has at least ten counts. The chain is built from TRBV12-3 or TRBV12-4 and TRBJ2-3; D might be TRBD2 (6 bases). The length of the CDR3 is 13 residues. V was pared by 3 bases and J by 6 bases, with 10 bases between. The CDR3 DNA reads TGTGCCAGCAGTTTCTCTAGCGCCGATACGCAGTATTTT. Protein product: CASSFSSADTQYF.

The chain combines TRBV7-3 with TRBJ2-1; 9 bases map to TRBD2. Germline CDR1 is SGHTA and CDR2 is FQGTGA. CDR3 length: 15 residues. The trim removed 1 base at V and 8 bases at J, leaving 6 bases unmatched. CDR3 sequence: CASSLKVAGADEQFF. CDR3 nucleotide sequence: TGTGCCAGCAGCTTAAAGGTAGCGGGAGCGGATGAGCAGTTCTTC.

The chain recombines TRBV6-4 with TRBJ1-5, with TRBD1 identical over 7 bases. There are 17 residues in the CDR3. Germline V gives CDR1 MRHNA, CDR2 SNTAGT. The trim removed 2 bases at V and 4 bases at J, leaving 11 bases unmatched. CDR3 residues: CASSDPRGGGVNQPQHF. The CDR3 coding sequence is TGTGCCAGCAGTGACCCCAGAGGAGGGGGCGTGAATCAGCCCCAGCATTTT.

The chain uses TRBV3-1 and TRBJ2-3; TRBD2 might be the D (5 bases). CDR3 size: 15 residues. Germline values: CDR1 LGHDT, CDR2 YNNKEL (reference sequence). V was cut by 1 base and J by 0 bases, with 8 bases left in between. The CDR3 loop reads CASSQVGVSTDTQYF. The CDR3 DNA reads as TGTGCCAGCAGCCAAGTCGGGGTTAGCACAGATACGCAGTATTTT.

This clonotype has just a few counts. The chain is built from TRBV29-1 and TRBJ2-3, with D hard to call. Germline CDR1 is SQVTM and CDR2 is ANQGSEA. V gave up 4 bases and J gave up 3 bases, with 11 bases separating them. The CDR3 runs to 13 residues. The CDR3 nucleotides read TGCAGCGTTGCCGGAGTGGTAACAGATACGCAGTATTTT. Amino acid sequence: CSVAGVVTDTQYF.

The J gene is TRBJ2-1, the V gene TRBV13; 7 positions match TRBD2. Trimming at V came to 1 base and at J to 0 bases, leaving 3 bases not matched to a gene. The V gene's germline CDR1 is PRHDT and CDR2 FYEKMQ (reference sequence). CDR3 size: 16 residues. The CDR3 reads CASSLVTGGSYNEQFF. The CDR3, as DNA: TGTGCCAGCAGCTTAGTCACGGGGGGCTCCTACAATGAGCAGTTCTTC.

This clonotype was seen a handful of times. The rearrangement joins TRBV11-2 to TRBJ2-4; no reliable D call. Germline V gives CDR1 SGHAT, CDR2 FQNNGV. Trimming cost V 0 bases and J 2 bases, with 5 bases left between them. The CDR3 loop spans 14 amino acids. CDR3 sequence: CASSLDPSKNIQYF. The CDR3 region has the DNA TGTGCCAGCAGCTTAGATCCGTCCAAAAACATTCAGTACTTC.